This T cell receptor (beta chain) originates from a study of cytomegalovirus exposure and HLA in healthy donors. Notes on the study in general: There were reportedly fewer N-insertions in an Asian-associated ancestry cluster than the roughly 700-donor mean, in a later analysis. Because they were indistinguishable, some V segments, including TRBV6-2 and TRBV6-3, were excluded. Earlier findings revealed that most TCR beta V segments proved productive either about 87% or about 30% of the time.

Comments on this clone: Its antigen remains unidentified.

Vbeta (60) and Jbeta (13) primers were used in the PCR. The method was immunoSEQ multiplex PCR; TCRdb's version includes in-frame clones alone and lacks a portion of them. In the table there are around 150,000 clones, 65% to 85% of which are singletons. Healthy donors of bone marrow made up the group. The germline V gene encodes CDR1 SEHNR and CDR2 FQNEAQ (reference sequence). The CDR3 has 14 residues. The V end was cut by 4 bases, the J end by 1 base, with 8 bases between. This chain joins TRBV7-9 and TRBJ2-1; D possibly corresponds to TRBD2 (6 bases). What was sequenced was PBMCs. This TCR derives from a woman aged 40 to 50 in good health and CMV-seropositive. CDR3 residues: CASSWGDSYNEQFF. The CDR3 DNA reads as TGTGCCAGCAGCTGGGGGGATTCCTACAATGAGCAGTTCTTC.